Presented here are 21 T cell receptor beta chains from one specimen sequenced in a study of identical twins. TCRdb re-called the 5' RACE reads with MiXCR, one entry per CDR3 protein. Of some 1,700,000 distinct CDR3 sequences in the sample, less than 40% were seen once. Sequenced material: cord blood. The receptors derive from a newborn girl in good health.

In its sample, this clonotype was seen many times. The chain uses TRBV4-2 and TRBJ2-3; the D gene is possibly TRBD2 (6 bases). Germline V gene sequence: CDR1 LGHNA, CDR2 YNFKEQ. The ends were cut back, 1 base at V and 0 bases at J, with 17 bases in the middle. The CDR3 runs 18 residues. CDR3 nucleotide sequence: TGTGCCAGCAGCCAAGGAACTTCGGCGGGGACTAGCACAGATACGCAGTATTTT. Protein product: CASSQGTSAGTSTDTQYF.

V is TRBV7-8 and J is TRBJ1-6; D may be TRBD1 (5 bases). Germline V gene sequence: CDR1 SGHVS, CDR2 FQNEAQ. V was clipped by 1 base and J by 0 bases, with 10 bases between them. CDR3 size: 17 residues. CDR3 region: CASSLERGSSYNSPLHF. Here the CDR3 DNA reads TGTGCCAGCAGCTTAGAGCGGGGGAGCTCCTATAATTCACCCCTCCACTTT.

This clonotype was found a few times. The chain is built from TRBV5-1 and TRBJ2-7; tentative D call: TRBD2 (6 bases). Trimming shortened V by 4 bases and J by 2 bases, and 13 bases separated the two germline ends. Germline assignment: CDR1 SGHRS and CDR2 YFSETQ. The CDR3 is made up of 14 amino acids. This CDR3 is CASSKGLATYEQYF. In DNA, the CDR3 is TGCGCCAGCAGCAAGGGACTGGCCACCTACGAGCAGTACTTC. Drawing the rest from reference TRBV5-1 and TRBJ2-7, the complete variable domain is KAGVTQTPRYLIKTRGQQVTLSCSPISGHRSVSWYQQTPGQGLQFLFEYFSETQRNKGNFPGRFSGRQFSNSRSEMNVSTLELGDSALYLCASSKGLATYEQYFGPGTRLTVT.

The CDR3 nucleotides are TGTGCCAGCAGCTTCGCTTCGATAGCGGGAGGCGACACAGATACGCAGTATTTT. It yields the protein CASSFASIAGGDTDTQYF. The chain is built from TRBV11-2 and TRBJ2-3; 10 nucleotides align to TRBD2. The CDR3 has 18 amino acids. Looked up from germline, CDR1 is SGHAT and CDR2 is FQNNGV. Trimming removed 3 bases from V and 2 bases from J; junction bases left unmatched: 11.

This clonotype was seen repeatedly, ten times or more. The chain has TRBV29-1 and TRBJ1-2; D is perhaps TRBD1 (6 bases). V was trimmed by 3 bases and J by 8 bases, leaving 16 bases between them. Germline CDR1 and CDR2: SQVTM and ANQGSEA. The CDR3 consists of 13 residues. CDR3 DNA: TGCAGCGTTGACCGGGACCGCAGGGGAGGCTACACCTTC. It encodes CSVDRDRRGGYTF.

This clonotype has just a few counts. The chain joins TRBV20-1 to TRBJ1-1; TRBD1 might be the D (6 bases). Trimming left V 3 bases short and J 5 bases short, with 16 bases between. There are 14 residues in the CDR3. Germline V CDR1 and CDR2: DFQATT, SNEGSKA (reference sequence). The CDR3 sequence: CSARGVGRGTEAFF. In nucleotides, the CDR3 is TGCAGTGCTAGGGGCGTCGGCAGGGGAACTGAAGCTTTCTTT.

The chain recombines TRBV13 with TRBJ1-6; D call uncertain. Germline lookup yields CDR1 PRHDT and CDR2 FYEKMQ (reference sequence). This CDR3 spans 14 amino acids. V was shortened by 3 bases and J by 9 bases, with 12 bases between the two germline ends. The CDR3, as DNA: TGTGCCAGCAGCTTTTTCGTGAAGAGTTCACCCCTCCACTTT. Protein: CASSFFVKSSPLHF.

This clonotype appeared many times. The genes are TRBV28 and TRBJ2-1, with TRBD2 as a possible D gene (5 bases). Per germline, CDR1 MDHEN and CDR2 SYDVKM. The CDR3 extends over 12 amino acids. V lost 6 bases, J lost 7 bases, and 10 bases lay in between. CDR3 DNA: TGTGCCAGCAGCTTTCCGGGGAATGAGCAGTTCTTC. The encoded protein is CASSFPGNEQFF.

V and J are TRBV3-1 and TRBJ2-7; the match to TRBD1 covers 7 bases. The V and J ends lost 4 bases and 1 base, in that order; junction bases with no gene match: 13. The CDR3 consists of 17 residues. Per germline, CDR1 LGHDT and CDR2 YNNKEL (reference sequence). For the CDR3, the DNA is TGTGCCAGCAGCCCCCGACAGGGCTCCTTGCGGTCCTACGAGCAGTACTTC. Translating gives CASSPRQGSLRSYEQYF.

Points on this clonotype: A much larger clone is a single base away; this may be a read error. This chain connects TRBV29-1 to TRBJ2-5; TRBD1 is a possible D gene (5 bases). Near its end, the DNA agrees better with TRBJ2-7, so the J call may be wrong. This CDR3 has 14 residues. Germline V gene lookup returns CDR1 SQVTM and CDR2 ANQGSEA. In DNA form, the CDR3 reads TGCAGCGTAAGGTGGACACATAGCTCCTTCGAGCAGTACTTC. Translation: CSVRWTHSSFEQYF.

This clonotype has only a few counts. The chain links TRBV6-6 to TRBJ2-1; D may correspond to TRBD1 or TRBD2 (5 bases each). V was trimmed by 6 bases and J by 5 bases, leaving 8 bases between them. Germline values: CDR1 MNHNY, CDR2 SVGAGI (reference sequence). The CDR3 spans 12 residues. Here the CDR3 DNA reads TGTGCCAGCAGCGGGGCCGACAATGAGCAGTTCTTC. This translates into CASSGADNEQFF.

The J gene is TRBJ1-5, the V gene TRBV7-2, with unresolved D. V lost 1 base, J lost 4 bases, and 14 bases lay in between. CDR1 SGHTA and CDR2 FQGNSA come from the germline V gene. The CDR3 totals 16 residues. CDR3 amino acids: CASSLGVIMGNQPQHF. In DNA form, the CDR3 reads TGTGCCAGCAGCTTAGGGGTAATCATGGGTAATCAGCCCCAGCATTTT.

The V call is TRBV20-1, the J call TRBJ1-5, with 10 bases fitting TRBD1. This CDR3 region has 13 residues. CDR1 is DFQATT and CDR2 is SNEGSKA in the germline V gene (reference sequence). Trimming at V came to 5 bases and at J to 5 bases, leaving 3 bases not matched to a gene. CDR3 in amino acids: CSARTGGDQPQHF. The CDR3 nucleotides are TGCAGTGCTCGGACAGGGGGGGATCAGCCCCAGCATTTT.

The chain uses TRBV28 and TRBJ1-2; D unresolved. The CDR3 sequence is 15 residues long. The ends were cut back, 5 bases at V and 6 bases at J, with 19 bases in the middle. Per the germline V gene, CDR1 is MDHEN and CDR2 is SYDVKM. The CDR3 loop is CASSAPGGQSDGYTF. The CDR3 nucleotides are TGTGCCAGCAGTGCTCCTGGTGGGCAGTCCGATGGCTACACCTTC.

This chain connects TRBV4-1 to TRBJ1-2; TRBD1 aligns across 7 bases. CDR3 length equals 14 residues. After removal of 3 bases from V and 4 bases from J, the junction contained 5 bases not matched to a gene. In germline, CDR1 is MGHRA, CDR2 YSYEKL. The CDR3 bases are TGCGCCAGCAGCCAGGCAGGGGGGTTCTATGGCTACACCTTC. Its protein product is CASSQAGGFYGYTF.

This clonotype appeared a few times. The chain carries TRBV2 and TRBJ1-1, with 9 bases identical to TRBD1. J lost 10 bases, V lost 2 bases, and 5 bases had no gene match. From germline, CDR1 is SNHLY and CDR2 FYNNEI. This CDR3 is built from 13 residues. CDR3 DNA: TGTGCCAGCAGTGAATCGACAGGGGGGAGAGCTTTCTTT. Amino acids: CASSESTGGRAFF.

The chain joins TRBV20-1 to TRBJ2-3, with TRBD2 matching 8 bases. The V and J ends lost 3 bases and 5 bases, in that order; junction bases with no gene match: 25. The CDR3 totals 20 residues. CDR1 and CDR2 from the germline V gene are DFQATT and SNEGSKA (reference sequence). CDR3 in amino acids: CSARALALGLGTSGGDTQYF. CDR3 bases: TGCAGTGCTAGGGCTTTAGCTTTGGGACTAGGGACTAGTGGGGGAGATACGCAGTATTTT.

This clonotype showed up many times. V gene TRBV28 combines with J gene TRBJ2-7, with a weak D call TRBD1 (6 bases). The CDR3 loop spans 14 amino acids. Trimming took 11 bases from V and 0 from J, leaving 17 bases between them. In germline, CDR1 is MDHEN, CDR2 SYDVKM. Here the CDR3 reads CASKRQAASYEQYF. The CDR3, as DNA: TGTGCCTCCAAGAGACAGGCGGCCTCCTACGAGCAGTACTTC.

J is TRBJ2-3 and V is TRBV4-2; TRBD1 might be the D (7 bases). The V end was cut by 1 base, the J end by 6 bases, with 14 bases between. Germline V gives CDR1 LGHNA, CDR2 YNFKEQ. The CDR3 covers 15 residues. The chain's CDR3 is CASSQVRGVRDTQYF. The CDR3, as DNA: TGTGCCAGCAGCCAAGTCAGGGGGGTTAGGGATACGCAGTATTTT.

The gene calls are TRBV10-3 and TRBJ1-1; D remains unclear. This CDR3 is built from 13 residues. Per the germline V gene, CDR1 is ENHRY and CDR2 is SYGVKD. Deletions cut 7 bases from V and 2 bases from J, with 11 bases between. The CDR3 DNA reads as TGTGCCATCACCGGTCAGGCCAACACTGAAGCTTTCTTT. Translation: CAITGQANTEAFF.

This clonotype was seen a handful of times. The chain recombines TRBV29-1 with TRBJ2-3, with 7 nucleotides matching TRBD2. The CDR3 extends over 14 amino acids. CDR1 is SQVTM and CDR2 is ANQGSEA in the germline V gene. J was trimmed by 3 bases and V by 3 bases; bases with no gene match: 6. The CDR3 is CSVDHGRPTDTQYF. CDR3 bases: TGCAGCGTTGATCACGGGAGGCCGACAGATACGCAGTATTTT.